These 32 T cell receptor beta chains were all obtained from the same sample, sequenced in a study of response to subunit inactivated influenza vaccine. TCRdb re-called the RT-PCR reads with MiXCR, one entry per CDR3 protein. The data hold 600,000 to 850,000 distinct CDR3 sequences, with approximately 14% observed a single time. This specimen consisted of PBMCs from blood, obtained approximately 15 days before vaccination. The receptors come from a man aged 45-65 years who received an inactivated influenza vaccine.

The gene calls are TRBV7-2 and TRBJ2-3; TRBD2 might be the D (6 bases). Germline CDR1 is SGHTA and CDR2 is FQGNSA. The CDR3 has 16 amino acids. Trimming pared 1 base from V and 5 bases from J, leaving 16 bases between. Written as DNA, the CDR3 is TGTGCCAGCAGCTTAGGTACGGGGGTAGCAGGAGATACGCAGTATTTT. Translation gives CASSLGTGVAGDTQYF.

This clonotype was seen more than once but under ten times. CDR3 protein: CASSPTRRELSGANVLTF. The CDR3 bases are TGTGCCAGCAGCCCCACTCGGAGGGAGCTGTCTGGGGCCAACGTCCTGACTTTC. The chain combines TRBV6-1 with TRBJ2-6, with D maybe TRBD2 (6 bases). V lost 6 bases to trimming and J lost 1 base, with 19 bases between them. The CDR3 consists of 18 residues. CDR1 is MNHNS and CDR2 is SASEGT in the germline V gene.

This clonotype has just a few counts. CDR3 in amino acids: CSAMAGDYEQYF. The CDR3 nucleotides read TGCAGTGCTATGGCCGGTGACTACGAGCAGTACTTC. The rearrangement joins TRBV20-1 to TRBJ2-7; D uncertain. The V end lost 4 bases, the J end lost 3 bases, and 10 bases lay between the germline ends. Germline V gene sequence: CDR1 DFQATT, CDR2 SNEGSKA (reference sequence). CDR3 length equals 12 residues.

This clonotype was found a few times. CDR3 amino acids: CASRTTGSGANVLTF. The DNA of the CDR3 is TGTGCCAGCAGAACGACAGGGTCTGGGGCCAACGTCCTGACTTTC. The chain is built from TRBV6-2 or TRBV6-3 and TRBJ2-6, with 7 bases lining up with TRBD1. V gave up 6 bases and J gave up 1 base; unmatched junction bases: 3. The CDR3 loop spans 15 amino acids. Germline assignment: CDR1 MNHEY and CDR2 SVGEGT.

Of note for this clonotype: A junction boundary mismatches the germline segment, possibly from a read error. The chain links TRBV27 to TRBJ2-1, with D maybe TRBD1 (6 bases). The CDR3 has 17 amino acids. CDR1 and CDR2 (germline): MNHEY, SMNVEV (reference sequence). CDR3 bases: TGTGTCAGCAGTTTTTTCAGGGGACAAAGCTCCTACAATGAGCAGTTCTTC. This encodes CVSSFFRGQSSYNEQFF.

This clonotype appeared many times. The chain combines TRBV6-2 or TRBV6-3 with TRBJ2-1; no firm D call. V was pared by 0 bases and J by 0 bases, with 9 bases between. Germline-derived CDR1 and CDR2 are MNHEY and SVGEGT. The CDR3 extends over 16 amino acids. CDR3 coding DNA: TGTGCCAGCAGTTACTCGATGGGAAACTCCTACAATGAGCAGTTCTTC. Translation gives CASSYSMGNSYNEQFF.

The chain links TRBV10-3 to TRBJ2-3, with D tentatively TRBD2 (5 bases). The CDR3 loop spans 13 amino acids. V was cut by 4 bases and J by 1 base, with 6 bases left in between. Germline CDR1 ENHRY, CDR2 SYGVKD. The CDR3 DNA sequence: TGTGCCATCAGTGTGGAGGGCACAGATACGCAGTATTTT. Translation gives CAISVEGTDTQYF.

Only a few counts were recorded for this clonotype. The gene calls are TRBV10-3 and TRBJ2-2; possible D gene TRBD2, 6 bases. This CDR3 contains 14 residues. Germline CDR1 and CDR2: ENHRY and SYGVKD. Trimming took off 7 bases at V and 4 bases at J, with 13 bases between the two ends. CDR3 protein: CAITAKGGTGELFF. Here the CDR3 DNA reads TGTGCCATCACAGCAAAGGGAGGCACCGGGGAGCTGTTTTTT.

This chain uses TRBV7-8 with TRBJ1-1, with D perhaps TRBD1 (5 bases). The length of the CDR3 is 16 residues. The germline V gene has CDR1 SGHVS and CDR2 FQNEAQ. Trimming left V 3 bases short and J 4 bases short, with 18 bases between. This chain's CDR3 is CASSFRPRGRRTEAFF. The CDR3 DNA is TGTGCCAGCAGCTTTAGGCCGAGGGGCCGGCGCACTGAAGCTTTCTTT.

This clonotype was counted a few times. The chain combines TRBV7-2 with TRBJ2-1; 13 nucleotides match TRBD2. The CDR3 totals 14 residues. Germline trimming cut 7 bases from V and 9 bases from J; bases unmatched to any gene: 6. CDR1 and CDR2 from the germline V gene are SGHTA and FQGNSA. CDR3 protein: CASTPGLAGAEQFF. DNA of the CDR3: TGTGCCAGCACACCAGGACTAGCGGGAGCTGAGCAGTTCTTC.

This clonotype was observed many times. The chain carries TRBV5-1 and TRBJ2-7; D might be TRBD2 (5 bases). Trimming shortened V by 4 bases and J by 4 bases, and 9 bases separated the two germline ends. Germline V gene lookup returns CDR1 SGHRS and CDR2 YFSETQ. This CDR3 has 12 amino acids. CDR3 amino acids: CASSDYGYEQYF. DNA for the CDR3: TGCGCCAGCAGCGACTACGGTTACGAGCAGTACTTC. Based on the CDR3 plus reference TRBV5-1 and TRBJ2-7, the full variable domain is KAGVTQTPRYLIKTRGQQVTLSCSPISGHRSVSWYQQTPGQGLQFLFEYFSETQRNKGNFPGRFSGRQFSNSRSEMNVSTLELGDSALYLCASSDYGYEQYFGPGTRLTVT.

The sample holds a few counts of this clonotype. V usage is TRBV5-5 and J usage is TRBJ1-3, with D perhaps TRBD1 (5 bases). Looked up from germline, CDR1 is SGHKS and CDR2 is YYEKEE (reference sequence). This CDR3 has 15 amino acids. V lost 4 bases and J 0 bases, leaving 11 bases between the germline ends. The CDR3 DNA sequence: TGTGCCAGCAGCCGCGGGGCCGACTCTGGAAACACCATATATTTT. Its translation: CASSRGADSGNTIYF.

V is TRBV28 and J is TRBJ1-5; no clear D gene. CDR1 MDHEN and CDR2 SYDVKM come from the germline V gene. The CDR3 is made up of 11 amino acids. V was trimmed by 7 bases and J by 1 base, leaving 2 bases between them. CDR3 amino acids: CASMSNQPQHF. CDR3 DNA: TGTGCCAGCATGAGCAATCAGCCCCAGCATTTT.

The chain carries TRBV5-1 and TRBJ1-3, with 7 nucleotides matching TRBD1. This CDR3 spans 15 amino acids. Trimming at V came to 4 bases and at J to 2 bases, leaving 6 bases not matched to a gene. Per the germline V gene, CDR1 is SGHRS and CDR2 is YFSETQ. CDR3 bases: TGCGCCAGCAGCGAAAAAGGGACAGCTGGAAACACCATATATTTT. It translates to CASSEKGTAGNTIYF.

This clonotype was detected many times. The chain joins TRBV12-3 or TRBV12-4 to TRBJ2-1; 16 nucleotides agree with TRBD2. V shed 0 bases, J shed 3 bases, and the junction held 11 bases outside the gene matches. The CDR3 extends over 21 amino acids. CDR3 sequence reads: CASSLATGGLAGGVGYNEQFF. CDR3 DNA: TGTGCCAGCAGTTTAGCGACCGGGGGACTAGCGGGAGGGGTAGGCTACAATGAGCAGTTCTTC.

This clonotype was picked up many times. The V gene is TRBV7-2, the J gene TRBJ2-3, with 7 bases identical to TRBD2. The CDR3 is made up of 15 amino acids. Germline CDR1 is SGHTA and CDR2 is FQGNSA. J was trimmed by 1 base and V by 5 bases; bases with no gene match: 6. The CDR3 sequence is CASSPRLAGTDTQYF. Written as DNA, the CDR3 is TGTGCCAGCAGCCCCCGACTAGCAGGCACAGATACGCAGTATTTT.

The V gene is TRBV5-6, the J gene TRBJ2-2, with 9 bases that match TRBD1. This CDR3 contains 15 residues. V was clipped by 4 bases and J by 7 bases; unmatched bases: 8. The germline gives CDR1 SGHDT, CDR2 YYEEEE. The chain's CDR3 is CASSHRTGAGGELFF. In DNA form, the CDR3 reads TGTGCCAGCAGCCATCGGACAGGGGCGGGCGGGGAGCTGTTTTTT.

The chain links TRBV27 to TRBJ2-3; D could derive from TRBD1 or TRBD2 (5 bases each). The CDR3 spans 15 residues. V lost 6 bases to trimming and J lost 2 bases, with 15 bases between them. CDR1 is MNHEY and CDR2 is SMNVEV in the germline V gene (reference sequence). The CDR3 DNA sequence: TGTGCCAGCAGCCGGGACCAGCTATACACAGATACGCAGTATTTT. It codes for CASSRDQLYTDTQYF.

Worth noting for this clonotype: Here the CDR3 omits its conserved ending phenylalanine or tryptophan, so a read error is the likely source. The DNA is omitted, as the CDR3 cannot be located on it reliably, and the CDR3 follows TCRdb's listing. V gene TRBV24-1 combines with J gene TRBJ2-7; the table's D call, TRBD1, was not checked against the DNA. The CDR3 is 12 residues long, counting both termini. The germline gives CDR1 KGHDR, CDR2 SFDVKD. The CDR3 sequence is CATRGEPGYGSS.

This chain uses TRBV12-3 or TRBV12-4 with TRBJ2-5; D uncertain. This CDR3 is 12 amino acids long. Trimming left V 6 bases short and J 7 bases short, with 12 bases between. In DNA, the CDR3 is TGTGCCAGCAGCGGACCCCGCCGGACCCAGTACTTC. Translating it yields CASSGPRRTQYF.

The rearrangement links TRBV5-5 to TRBJ2-2; 9 nucleotides agree with TRBD1. The length of the CDR3 is 16 residues. Germline loops: CDR1 SGHKS, CDR2 YYEKEE (reference sequence). The J segment lost 4 bases and the V segment lost 4 bases, leaving 8 bases of the junction unmatched. The chain's CDR3 is CASSTMTGGLTGELFF. The CDR3 DNA follows: TGTGCCAGCAGCACCATGACAGGGGGGCTCACCGGGGAGCTGTTTTTT.

This clonotype was observed a few times. The chain carries TRBV6-1 and TRBJ1-5; the D gene is possibly TRBD1 (6 bases). This CDR3 region has 17 residues. The germline gives CDR1 MNHNS, CDR2 SASEGT. The V and J ends lost 3 bases and 10 bases respectively, with 25 bases between them. CDR3 sequence reads: CASSEAATGTSGRPQHF. As DNA, the CDR3 is TGTGCCAGCAGTGAGGCCGCTACCGGGACAAGCGGGAGACCCCAGCATTTT.

The chain joins TRBV7-9 to TRBJ2-5; the match to TRBD1 covers 8 bases. The J segment lost 5 bases and the V segment lost 6 bases, leaving 11 bases of the junction unmatched. Germline CDR1 and CDR2: SEHNR and FQNEAQ (reference sequence). The CDR3 is 15 amino acids. The CDR3 sequence: CASSRHQGAYETQYF. DNA of the CDR3: TGTGCCAGCAGTCGACATCAGGGGGCTTATGAGACCCAGTACTTC.

This clonotype was counted a few times. The J gene is TRBJ1-3, the V gene TRBV4-1; D call uncertain. CDR3 size: 14 residues. The V gene lost 1 base and the J gene lost 8 bases, with 12 bases spanning the gap. Germline CDR1 and CDR2: MGHRA and YSYEKL. This chain's CDR3 is CASSQARGGYTIYF. CDR3 DNA sequence: TGCGCCAGCAGCCAAGCCCGCGGCGGTTACACCATATATTTT.

This clonotype was observed a handful of times. This chain links TRBV7-9 with TRBJ2-7; a weak D match, TRBD2 (6 bases). This CDR3 has 15 amino acids. Trimming took 2 bases from V and 2 from J, leaving 13 bases between them. The germline V gene encodes CDR1 SEHNR and CDR2 FQNEAQ (reference sequence). The CDR3 DNA reads as TGTGCCAGCAGCTTATTACCGGGAGTCGCCTACGAGCAGTACTTC. Protein: CASSLLPGVAYEQYF.

CDR3 DNA sequence: TGTGCCAGCAGTTTCCGTGCAGGGGGATCGAACACTGAAGCTTTCTTT. Amino acid sequence: CASSFRAGGSNTEAFF. The chain employs TRBV27 and TRBJ1-1; TRBD1 matches at 7 bases. With 3 bases clipped from V and 1 base from J, the junction kept 8 bases outside the gene matches. The CDR3 extends over 16 amino acids. Germline CDR1 reads MNHEY; CDR2 reads SMNVEV (reference sequence).

This clonotype has just a few counts. The chain carries TRBV7-2 and TRBJ1-1; 9 positions match TRBD1. Germline CDR1 and CDR2: SGHTA and FQGNSA. The CDR3 runs to 15 residues. J gave up 1 base and V 8 bases, and 8 bases lay outside the gene matches. The CDR3 is CASGLTGGQNTEAFF. The DNA of the CDR3 is TGTGCCAGCGGCCTGACAGGGGGACAGAACACTGAAGCTTTCTTT.

This clonotype was seen more than once but under ten times. The chain links TRBV6-2 or TRBV6-3 to TRBJ2-4; 7 nucleotides match TRBD1. Looked up from germline, CDR1 is MNHEY and CDR2 is SVGEGT. The V segment lost 6 bases and the J segment 2 bases; nucleotides outside the gene matches: 13. CDR3 size: 17 residues. Here the CDR3 reads CASSLALQGWTKNIQYF. The CDR3 nucleotides read TGTGCCAGCAGCCTCGCGTTACAGGGGTGGACCAAAAACATTCAGTACTTC.

This clonotype came up many times. The chain couples TRBV24-1 to TRBJ2-3, with D possibly called TRBD1 or TRBD2 (5 bases each). V lost 0 bases, J lost 3 bases, and 9 bases lay in between. The CDR3 is 15 amino acids. Germline V gene data show CDR1 as KGHDR and CDR2 as SFDVKD. Written as DNA, the CDR3 is TGTGCCACCAGTGATTTGCCCGGGACGACAGATACGCAGTATTTT. Translation: CATSDLPGTTDTQYF.

This clonotype was picked up a small number of times. The genes are TRBV7-8 and TRBJ2-3; the match to TRBD2 covers 14 bases. J was trimmed by 2 bases and V by 2 bases; bases with no gene match: 6. The CDR3 spans 18 residues. CDR1 SGHVS and CDR2 FQNEAQ come from the germline V gene. In DNA, the CDR3 is TGTGCCAGCAGCTTATTGGGACTAGCGGGAGTTCCCACAGATACGCAGTATTTT. It specifies CASSLLGLAGVPTDTQYF. Drawing the rest from reference TRBV7-8 and TRBJ2-3, the complete variable domain is GAGVSQSPRYKVAKRGQDVALRCDPISGHVSLFWYQQALGQGPEFLTYFQNEAQLDKSGLPSDRFFAERPEGSVSTLKIQRTQQEDSAVYLCASSLLGLAGVPTDTQYFGPGTRLTVL.

This sequence joins TRBV27 and TRBJ2-7; 11 nucleotides line up with TRBD1. The junction had 8 bases not matched to a gene; V was cut back by 1 base and J by 6 bases. The length of the CDR3 is 16 residues. Germline V CDR1 and CDR2: MNHEY, SMNVEV (reference sequence). The CDR3 nucleotides are TGTGCCAGCAGTTTATTGGCCGGGACAGGGGGTTCCGAGCAGTACTTC. It encodes CASSLLAGTGGSEQYF.

This clonotype was seen more than once but under ten times. The chain combines TRBV6-4 with TRBJ2-7; D remains unclear. Between the trimmed V and J ends, which lost 10 bases and 3 bases, there was a span of 16 bases. There are 13 residues in the CDR3. Germline values: CDR1 MRHNA, CDR2 SNTAGT. The CDR3 nucleotides read TGTGCCACCTCCTCGGAAAGTGGCTACGAGCAGTACTTC. It encodes CATSSESGYEQYF.